This entry lists 21 T cell receptor beta chains sequenced from one sample in a study of T cell responses to AZD1222 COVID-19 vaccine. Only in-frame clones appear in the TCRdb table, and some are missing; sequencing was by immunoSEQ multiplex PCR. Among around 120,000 clones listed, around 94% were seen once. This material consisted of peripheral blood, taken on day 0 of AZD1222 vaccination. Every receptor here comes from an adult in good health.

The chain uses TRBV11-3 and TRBJ1-1; D unresolved. The CDR3 extends over 12 amino acids. CDR1 is SGHNT and CDR2 is YENEEA in the germline V gene. V lost 4 bases to trimming and J lost 4 bases, with 7 bases between them. The CDR3 DNA reads TGTGCCAGCAGCTGGATGGCCACTGAAGCTTTCTTT. It is translated as CASSWMATEAFF.

The V and J genes are TRBV6-2 or TRBV6-3 and TRBJ1-1, with TRBD1 matching over 7 bases. The CDR3 consists of 13 residues. Germline assignment: CDR1 MNHEY and CDR2 SVGEGT. J lost 5 bases, V lost 4 bases, and 4 bases had no gene match. The CDR3 bases are TGTGCCAGCAGTTCACAGGGGCGGACTGAAGCTTTCTTT. This sequence encodes CASSSQGRTEAFF.

This clone was found a few times. The V gene is TRBV28, the J gene TRBJ1-3, with D uncertain. From germline, CDR1 is MDHEN and CDR2 SYDVKM. Trimming removed 4 bases from V and 0 bases from J, with 16 bases in between. The CDR3 loop spans 17 amino acids. The CDR3 sequence: CASSSSGFPLSGNTIYF. The CDR3, as DNA: TGTGCCAGCAGTTCCTCGGGCTTTCCTCTCTCTGGAAACACCATATATTTT.

This chain uses TRBV4-1 with TRBJ2-1; TRBD1 might be the D (5 bases). The CDR3 consists of 16 residues. Trimming took 5 bases from V and 1 from J, leaving 15 bases between them. CDR1 is MGHRA and CDR2 is YSYEKL in the germline V gene. CDR3: CASSVGPGISYNEQFF. The CDR3 region has the DNA TGCGCCAGCAGCGTGGGGCCAGGGATATCCTACAATGAGCAGTTCTTC.

The chain uses TRBV11-2 and TRBJ2-3; TRBD1 agrees at 9 bases. With V trimmed by 4 bases and J by 6 bases, 17 bases remained unmatched. The CDR3 loop spans 18 amino acids. Germline V gene lookup returns CDR1 SGHAT and CDR2 FQNNGV. The CDR3 DNA follows: TGTGCCAGCAGCTCGCTATCCTCCGGGGACAGGGCGGCGGATACGCAGTATTTT. Translated, it gives CASSSLSSGDRAADTQYF.

The V call is TRBV7-2, the J call TRBJ2-2; D uncertain. This CDR3 has 14 amino acids. Germline V CDR1 and CDR2: SGHTA, FQGNSA. V lost 6 bases and J lost 1, with 9 bases in between. The CDR3 bases are TGTGCCAGCAGTTTCTCGGTGAACACCGGGGAGCTGTTTTTT. Its protein is CASSFSVNTGELFF.

CDR3 residues: CASSRDRYEEKLFF. CDR3 nucleotides: TGTGCCAGCAGCCGGGACAGATACGAGGAAAAACTGTTTTTT. The chain joins TRBV7-9 to TRBJ1-4, with 7 bases identical to TRBD1. Trimming at V came to 5 bases and at J to 8 bases, leaving 8 bases not matched to a gene. The germline CDR1 and CDR2 sequences are SEHNR and FQNEAQ (reference sequence). CDR3 length equals 14 residues.

The chain couples TRBV19 to TRBJ1-6; TRBD1 is a possible D gene (5 bases). The ends were cut back, 2 bases at V and 8 bases at J, with 7 bases in the middle. CDR3 size: 13 residues. Per germline, CDR1 LNHDA and CDR2 SQIVND (reference sequence). CDR3 DNA: TGTGCCAGTAGTATACAGGGAGATTCACCCCTCCACTTT. The encoded protein is CASSIQGDSPLHF.

This clone appeared once. The CDR3 DNA sequence: TGTGCCAGCAGCGGAGGCTCCTATAATTCACCCCTCCACTTT. This sequence encodes CASSGGSYNSPLHF. The gene calls are TRBV6-5 and TRBJ1-6; D is unclear. This CDR3 has 14 residues. V lost 6 bases and J lost 0, with 6 bases in between. Germline CDR1 is MNHEY and CDR2 is SVGAGI.

This clone appeared once. Here the CDR3 reads CASSLEDRASGYTF. CDR3 DNA: TGTGCCAGCAGCTTGGAGGACAGGGCGTCTGGCTACACCTTC. The chain employs TRBV5-8 and TRBJ1-2; the match to TRBD1 covers 8 bases. The CDR3 consists of 14 residues. The germline V gene encodes CDR1 SGHTS and CDR2 YDEGEE. The V segment lost 0 bases and the J segment 7 bases; nucleotides outside the gene matches: 5.

This clone was detected many times. CDR3 residues: CASSYDSGGSYEQYF. The CDR3 nucleotides are TGTGCCAGCAGTTACGATTCAGGGGGCTCCTACGAGCAGTACTTC. The gene calls are TRBV6-2 or TRBV6-3 and TRBJ2-7; 7 bases are shared with TRBD1. This CDR3 is built from 15 residues. V shed 2 bases and J 0 bases; nucleotides not matched to a gene: 4. Germline-derived CDR1 and CDR2 are MNHEY and SVGEGT.

J is TRBJ2-1 and V is TRBV19; 7 bases align to TRBD1. There are 14 residues in the CDR3. Germline lookup yields CDR1 LNHDA and CDR2 SQIVND (reference sequence). Trimming cost V 1 base and J 10 bases; bases outside gene matches: 7. The CDR3 DNA sequence: TGTGCCAGTAGTATAGCTCTTGTGGGACAGGAGCAGTTCTTC. Its protein is CASSIALVGQEQFF.

This clone was seen only once. The V call is TRBV7-2, the J call TRBJ2-6; no firm D call. The CDR3 has 14 residues. V gave up 0 bases and J gave up 6 bases, with 6 bases separating them. Germline CDR1 SGHTA, CDR2 FQGNSA. The CDR3 bases are TGTGCCAGCAGCTTAGCAGGGCTGGCCAACGTCCTGACTTTC. Protein sequence: CASSLAGLANVLTF.

The chain joins TRBV6-2 or TRBV6-3 to TRBJ2-1, with no clear D. This CDR3 spans 13 amino acids. In germline, CDR1 is MNHEY, CDR2 SVGEGT. Trimming removed 2 bases from V and 6 bases from J, with 8 bases in between. This CDR3 reads CASSYNRANEQFF. The CDR3, as DNA: TGTGCCAGCAGTTACAATCGGGCCAATGAGCAGTTCTTC.

This chain connects TRBV19 to TRBJ1-6; D gene ambiguous. V was trimmed by 9 bases and J by 0 bases, leaving 9 bases between them. Germline V gene data show CDR1 as LNHDA and CDR2 as SQIVND (reference sequence). This CDR3 region has 14 residues. The CDR3 bases are TGTGCCAGCAGAGTAAGCTCCTATAATTCACCCCTCCACTTT. Protein sequence: CASRVSSYNSPLHF.

A single count supports this clone. The V gene is TRBV11-3, the J gene TRBJ1-5; no clear D gene. The CDR3 has 14 amino acids. The germline V and J ends were trimmed by 1 base and 3 bases, with 7 bases remaining between them. CDR1 and CDR2 (germline): SGHNT, YENEEA. The CDR3 here is CASSLGHSNQPQHF. As DNA, the CDR3 is TGTGCCAGCAGCTTAGGACACTCCAATCAGCCCCAGCATTTT.

V is TRBV30 and J is TRBJ1-4; 8 bases align to TRBD1. CDR1 is GTSNPN, CDR2 SVGIG, per germline (reference sequence). Trimming cost V 2 bases and J 3 bases; bases outside gene matches: 2. CDR3 length: 14 residues. The CDR3 coding sequence is TGTGCCTGGAGTCCGGGACAGGCTAATGAAAAACTGTTTTTT. It encodes CAWSPGQANEKLFF. Together with reference TRBV30 and TRBJ1-4, the CDR3 gives the full variable domain: SQTIHQWPATLVQPVGSPLSLECTVEGTSNPNLYWYRQAAGRGLQLLFYSVGIGQISSEVPQNLSASRPQDRQFILSSKKLLLSDSGFYLCAWSPGQANEKLFFGSGTQLSVL.

This chain uses TRBV27 with TRBJ2-7; the match to TRBD1 covers 8 bases. Losses at the gene ends were 6 bases for V and 4 bases for J; bases not matched to a gene: 14. The CDR3 covers 16 residues. Germline V gives CDR1 MNHEY, CDR2 SMNVEV (reference sequence). The chain's CDR3 is CASRKQRTGLNYEQYF. CDR3 sequence (DNA): TGTGCCAGCAGAAAACAGAGGACAGGGTTAAATTACGAGCAGTACTTC.

This chain links TRBV7-9 with TRBJ1-1, with 9 bases fitting TRBD1. V was pared by 4 bases and J by 1 base, with 7 bases of the junction left unmatched. Germline assignment: CDR1 SEHNR and CDR2 FQNEAQ (reference sequence). The CDR3 loop spans 16 amino acids. The CDR3 bases are TGTGCCAGCAGCTCAAGATCGGGACAGGGGAACACTGAAGCTTTCTTT. Its protein product is CASSSRSGQGNTEAFF.

The sample holds a few counts of this clone. As DNA, the CDR3 is TGTGCCAGCAGGCGAGCCCTAGAAGGCCACGAGCAGTACTTC. Protein product: CASRRALEGHEQYF. This chain connects TRBV6-5 to TRBJ2-7; no definite D call. V lost 6 bases and J lost 5, with 17 bases in between. The CDR3 loop spans 14 amino acids. The V gene's germline CDR1 is MNHEY and CDR2 SVGAGI.

This sequence joins TRBV6-5 and TRBJ1-6; 9 bases are a match to TRBD1. Trimming removed 2 bases from V and 9 bases from J; junction bases left unmatched: 5. This CDR3 region has 15 residues. Germline loops: CDR1 MNHEY, CDR2 SVGAGI. CDR3 sequence reads: CASSYRDRAASPLHF. The CDR3 DNA reads TGTGCCAGCAGTTACCGGGACAGGGCAGCTTCACCCCTCCACTTT.